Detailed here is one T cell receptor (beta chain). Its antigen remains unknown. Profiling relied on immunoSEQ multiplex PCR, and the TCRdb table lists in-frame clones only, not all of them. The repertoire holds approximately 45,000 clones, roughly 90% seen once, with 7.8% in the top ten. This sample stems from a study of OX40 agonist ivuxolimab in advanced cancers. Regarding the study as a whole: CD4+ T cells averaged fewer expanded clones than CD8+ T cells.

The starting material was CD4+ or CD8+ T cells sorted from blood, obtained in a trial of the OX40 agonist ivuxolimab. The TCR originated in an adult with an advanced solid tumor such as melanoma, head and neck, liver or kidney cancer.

CDR3 DNA sequence: TGTGCCAGCGGACTGGGACGGGATGCCAATGAGCAGTTCTTC. Residues: CASGLGRDANEQFF. J is TRBJ2-1 and V is TRBV5-4; D is perhaps TRBD1 or TRBD2 (5 bases each). The CDR3 sequence is 14 residues long. With 7 bases removed from V and 6 bases from J, the gap between germline ends came to 17 bases. CDR1 is SGHNT and CDR2 is YYREEE in the germline V gene (reference sequence).